This T cell receptor (beta chain) was observed in a study of blood T cell repertoires in COVID-19 (TCRdb year 2020). Regarding the complete study: Collaborator samples came from the United States, Italy and Spain and covered acute and convalescent phases of COVID-19. The repertoires were released in a freely available public database meant as a resource for research on the immune response to SARS-CoV-2. Where HLA class I and class II types were available, the types were taken from metadata supplied by the sample provider, not from assay-based typing. The dataset comprised deeply sampled blood TCRbeta repertoires from subjects exposed to, actively infected with, or recovered from COVID-19. The prospective study material was composed of cDNA or gDNA derived from T cells, B-cell-depleted T cells, or PBMCs. A de-identified subject ID, COVID-19 status, age in years and sex were almost always included in the sample metadata. The samples were drawn from the first 160 participants of the ongoing ImmuneRACE study and from under 1,500 subjects provided by 6 global collaborators. The paper's findings and limits, for the study overall: The quantity of clinical and demographic metadata differed by source and by participant and was supplied without curation.

TCRbeta CDR3 regions were amplified from genomic DNA by means of the immunoSEQ Assay, a bias-controlled multiplex PCR. The original pipeline was this. Within the assay, amplification of reference gene primers was used to estimate how many nucleated cells each sample contained. Sequence reads were collapsed and filtered to measure the absolute abundance of every unique TCRbeta CDR3 rearrangement. Productive Simpson clonality was computed per sample as the square root of Simpson's diversity index over productive rearrangements. Drawn from immuneACCESS, this table holds only the in-frame rearrangements with V and J called that TCRdb kept. Clones are partly lost; checked studies trace under half to an unresolved V gene and leave the rest unexplained. D and trimming come from the DNA, and the V and J calls and clone size come from that table. The table for this sample lists approximately 100,000 clones; approximately 85% of them were counted only once. Around 6.9% of the sample belongs to the ten largest clones.

A remark on this clone: The antigen it recognizes is unknown. The input lacks base qualities; no much larger clone sits a single base away.

The cysteine opens and the phenylalanine closes a CDR3 of 15 amino acids. The DNA shown is the 45-base CDR3, in frame from base 1. The germline V gene (reference sequence) specifies MNHEY as CDR1 and SMNVEV as CDR2. The V end gives up 5 bases and the J end 4 bases, leaving 10 bases in the junction not matched to a gene. Whole blood was collected in K2EDTA tubes by collaborating institutions according to the institutions' own protocols. For TCRbeta analysis, collaborators shipped samples as frozen whole blood, isolated PBMCs, or DNA extracted from either of those sample types. This clonotype originated in a woman in her fifties or sixties with acute or convalescent COVID-19. The rearranged chain carries TRBV27 and TRBJ2-7, with TRBD1 identical over 8 junction bases. The specimen was peripheral blood. The CDR3 protein is CASSPRGRGPYEQYF. In nucleotide form, the sequence is TGTGCCAGCAGTCCCAGGGGGCGGGGCCCTTACGAGCAGTACTTC.